These T cell receptor beta chains were read from a single sample in a study of CD8 T cells in ankylosing spondylitis. A single record per CDR3 protein comes from TCRdb applying MiXCR to the 5' RACE reads. The table has hundreds of thousands of distinct CDR3 sequences, about an eighth seen once. Sequencing was performed on blood, either unsorted or a sorted T cell fraction (not recorded which). Receptors originate from a male donor with ankylosing spondylitis. Both conserved end residues are part of each CDR3.

>TRBJ2-3|TRBV7-2
CASSALVSTDTQYF
>TRBJ2-2|TRBV27
CASSLLGDTGELFF
>TRBJ2-4|TRBV7-2
CASSLANPKNIQYF
>TRBJ2-3|TRBV5-1
CASSAWEASTDTQYF
>TRBJ2-7|TRBV9
CASSGVAGGYEQYF
>TRBJ2-7|TRBV7-2
CASSFYPFYEQYF
>TRBJ2-3|TRBV29-1
CSVGPKITSTDTQYF
>TRBJ1-2|TRBV4-2
CASSQEGFFYGYTF
>TRBJ2-7|TRBV28
CASLTSGRIYEQYF
>TRBJ2-7|TRBV12-3/TRBV12-4
CASSLTFGKGWYEQYF
>TRBJ2-7|TRBV9
CASSKTGGAYEQYF
>TRBJ1-6|TRBV5-6
CASSRRNRVYSPLHF
>TRBJ2-1|TRBV30
CAWTLGSSSYNEQFF
>TRBJ1-5|TRBV4-2
CASSQGPAGGGSQHF
>TRBJ2-1|TRBV7-8
CASSLIRDSYNEQFF
>TRBJ2-3|TRBV18
CASSLQPSTDTQYF
>TRBJ1-5|TRBV20-1
CSATPNNQPQHF
>TRBJ2-1|TRBV28
CASGTFYWAGGSYNEQFF
>TRBJ2-2|TRBV10-3
CAITGTGGTGELFF
>TRBJ2-1|TRBV20-1
CSARNGLAGGYEQFF
>TRBJ2-7|TRBV28
CASSLPWTGGIYEQYF
>TRBJ2-7|TRBV7-3
CASSPSVGTGQYF
>TRBJ2-5|TRBV10-1
CASSGGRETQYF
>TRBJ2-7|TRBV3-1
CASSQDPARGYEQYF
>TRBJ2-7|TRBV7-2
CASSLYTAGVPSYEQYF
>TRBJ1-6|TRBV20-1
CSEELTGSPLHF
>TRBJ2-3|TRBV5-6
CASSFPTSGSTDTQYF
>TRBJ2-1|TRBV7-2
CASSPDSGRHNEQFF
>TRBJ1-1|TRBV6-6
CASSHRVKAFF
>TRBJ2-7|TRBV6-5
CASWTVSYEQYF
>TRBJ2-3|TRBV28
CASSLAGLAGLTDTQYF